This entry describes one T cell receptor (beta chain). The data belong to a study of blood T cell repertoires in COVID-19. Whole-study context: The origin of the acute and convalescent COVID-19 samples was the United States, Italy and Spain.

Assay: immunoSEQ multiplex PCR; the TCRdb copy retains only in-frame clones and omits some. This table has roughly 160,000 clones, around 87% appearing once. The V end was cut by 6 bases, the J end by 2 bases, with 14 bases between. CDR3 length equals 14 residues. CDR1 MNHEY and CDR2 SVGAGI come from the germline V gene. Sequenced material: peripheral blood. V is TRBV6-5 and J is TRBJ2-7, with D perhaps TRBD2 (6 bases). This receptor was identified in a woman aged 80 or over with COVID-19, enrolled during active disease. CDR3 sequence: CASSSRGNTYEQYF. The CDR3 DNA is TGTGCCAGCAGCTCCCGGGGGAATACCTACGAGCAGTACTTC.